This T cell receptor beta chain was identified during a study of PD-L1 blockade in urothelial cancer. The overall study: About 90% of the roughly 29 patients were men who had bladder-origin urothelial cancer.

The sample's time point: pretreatment peripheral blood. Patients suffered from locally advanced or metastatic urothelial carcinoma. TCRdb keeps only in-frame clones here, not all; method: immunoSEQ multiplex PCR. Of about 130,000 clones listed, approximately 84% were seen once; the top ten hold about 2.9%. Germline CDR1 is MDHEN and CDR2 is SYDVKM. With V trimmed by 6 bases and J by 5 bases, 5 bases remained unmatched. The CDR3 runs to 13 residues. In this sample, this clone turned up a few times. This sequence was found in a man aged 50-60 years with urothelial cancer. Sequencing was performed on PBMCs, taken around atezolizumab (anti-PD-L1) treatment. The chain carries TRBV28 and TRBJ2-5; 8 bases fit TRBD1. The CDR3: CASRWTGRETQYF. CDR3 nucleotide sequence: TGTGCCAGCAGATGGACAGGGAGGGAGACCCAGTACTTC.